This TCR beta chain was sequenced during a study of cytomegalovirus exposure and HLA in healthy donors. Study information: Among the 350 to 500 donors who were genotyped, 81% fell in the genetic ancestry cluster that is associated with self-reported Caucasian donors. General study results and limits: Cytomegalovirus association was listed for 150 or so TCR beta chains. An analysis done earlier found most TCR beta V segments productive about 87% or about 30% of the time. Later analysis associated a missense DCLRE1C variant with TCR beta V- and J-gene trimming.

PCR employed 60 Vbeta and 13 Jbeta primers. The data were produced by immunoSEQ multiplex PCR, yet TCRdb's version contains in-frame clones alone and is incomplete. The repertoire consists of 150,000 to 200,000 clones, with 60% to 80% occurring once and the leading ten covering roughly 10%. This CDR3 contains 14 residues. Germline loops: CDR1 MNHEY, CDR2 SVGAGI. A note on this clone: Its antigen is not known.

Sample: PBMCs. The chain combines TRBV6-5 with TRBJ2-5; 9 nucleotides agree with TRBD1. With the DNA end fitting TRBJ2-7 better, the J assignment may be wrong. The receptor's source is a man between 18 and 29 years old in good health and CMV-seropositive. CDR3: CASRSGTGSYEQYF. Here the CDR3 DNA reads TGTGCCAGCAGATCCGGGACAGGGTCGTACGAGCAGTACTTC.